One sample yielded the 28 T cell receptor beta chains listed below, sequenced in a study of cytomegalovirus exposure and HLA in healthy donors. It was with 60 Vbeta and 13 Jbeta primers that the PCR ran. Measured with immunoSEQ multiplex PCR; TCRdb has only the in-frame clones, and not every one. The sample has under 200,000 clones, 70% to 85% seen once; the top ten hold roughly 6.7%. What was sequenced was PBMCs. Source of these receptors: a man aged 50 to 60 in good health and CMV-seropositive.

This chain uses TRBV6-1 with TRBJ2-1; 11 bases map to TRBD2. Looked up from germline, CDR1 is MNHNS and CDR2 is SASEGT. This CDR3 region has 15 residues. Trimming at V came to 4 bases and at J to 5 bases, leaving 4 bases not matched to a gene. CDR3 region: CASSALAGGNNEQFF. The DNA of the CDR3 is TGTGCCAGCAGTGCCCTAGCGGGAGGCAACAATGAGCAGTTCTTC.

This chain connects TRBV11-3 to TRBJ1-6; D remains ambiguous. The length of the CDR3 is 13 residues. The V and J ends lost 4 bases and 4 bases respectively, with 5 bases between them. The V gene's germline CDR1 is SGHNT and CDR2 YENEEA. CDR3 in DNA: TGTGCCAGCAGCTCGGAGTATAATTCACCCCTCCACTTT. The encoded protein is CASSSEYNSPLHF.

This chain uses TRBV29-1 with TRBJ2-5, with 10 bases lining up with TRBD1. CDR1 and CDR2 from the germline V gene are SQVTM and ANQGSEA. V shed 3 bases and J 4 bases; nucleotides not matched to a gene: 5. This CDR3 comprises 14 residues. The CDR3 sequence is CSVEHWDRGETQYF. In nucleotides, the CDR3 is TGCAGCGTTGAGCATTGGGACAGGGGAGAGACCCAGTACTTC.

The CDR3 nucleotides are TGTGCCAGCAGCCTACCCTTAGGGACTAACACCGGGGAGCTGTTTTTT. This codes for CASSLPLGTNTGELFF. The rearrangement joins TRBV11-1 to TRBJ2-2; D might be TRBD2 (6 bases). Germline V lookup: CDR1 SGHAT, CDR2 FQDESV (reference sequence). Trimming left V 5 bases short and J 2 bases short, with 15 bases between. There are 16 residues in the CDR3.

The chain recombines TRBV6-6 with TRBJ1-5; D call uncertain. Trimming removed 5 bases from V and 1 base from J, with 15 bases in between. CDR3 length: 16 residues. Germline V CDR1 and CDR2: MNHNY, SVGAGI (reference sequence). CDR3 coding DNA: TGTGCCAGCAGTAACCCCCACGAGGCGAGCAATCAGCCCCAGCATTTT. It translates to CASSNPHEASNQPQHF.

The rearrangement links TRBV20-1 to TRBJ2-5; D uncertain. The CDR3 length is 11 residues. From germline, CDR1 is DFQATT and CDR2 SNEGSKA (reference sequence). Trimming removed 6 bases from V and 5 bases from J, with 10 bases in between. CDR3 residues: CSAGASETQYF. The CDR3 DNA is TGCAGTGCCGGAGCATCGGAGACCCAGTACTTC.

The chain recombines TRBV27 with TRBJ2-3, with 8 bases matching TRBD1. V dropped 5 bases and J dropped 5; count of bases not matched to a gene: 12. From germline, CDR1 is MNHEY and CDR2 SMNVEV (reference sequence). This CDR3 has 16 amino acids. The CDR3 sequence is CASSPTRQGSRDTQYF. CDR3 coding DNA: TGTGCCAGCAGTCCCACCCGACAGGGGTCAAGAGATACGCAGTATTTT.

This clone was detected a few times. V usage is TRBV5-1 and J usage is TRBJ2-3; 7 nucleotides align to TRBD1. Trimming took 5 bases from V and 2 from J; bases not matched to a gene: 5. The CDR3 is made up of 14 amino acids. Germline V lookup: CDR1 SGHRS, CDR2 YFSETQ. This CDR3 reads CASRRGQYTDTQYF. The CDR3 DNA sequence: TGCGCCAGCAGAAGGGGACAGTACACAGATACGCAGTATTTT.

The gene calls are TRBV4-1 and TRBJ1-1; D might be TRBD1 (6 bases). CDR1 and CDR2 from the germline V gene are MGHRA and YSYEKL. The V end was cut by 2 bases, the J end by 5 bases, with 18 bases between. CDR3 length: 16 amino acids. Here the CDR3 reads CASSQPVGGGTTEAFF. The CDR3 DNA follows: TGCGCCAGCAGCCAACCGGTCGGGGGAGGGACAACTGAAGCTTTCTTT.

This clone turned up a few times. The rearrangement links TRBV9 to TRBJ1-6; no clear D. The CDR3 has 14 residues. V was pared by 0 bases and J by 10 bases, with 11 bases between. CDR1 and CDR2 (germline): SGDLS, YYNGEE. CDR3 region: CASSVEQVRSPLHF. The CDR3 DNA is TGTGCCAGCAGCGTAGAGCAAGTCCGGTCACCCCTCCACTTT.

This rearrangement joins TRBV11-3 to TRBJ2-3; the D gene is possibly TRBD2 (5 bases). Trimming took off 4 bases at V and 5 bases at J, with 19 bases between the two ends. Germline V lookup: CDR1 SGHNT, CDR2 YENEEA. The CDR3 runs 16 residues. CDR3 amino acids: CASSSTTPGPRDTQYF. The CDR3, as DNA: TGTGCCAGCAGCTCGACTACCCCTGGGCCCCGAGATACGCAGTATTTT.

The chain couples TRBV11-2 to TRBJ2-1; 10 positions match TRBD2. V dropped 3 bases and J dropped 4; count of bases not matched to a gene: 15. Germline CDR1 is SGHAT and CDR2 is FQNNGV. The CDR3 is made up of 19 amino acids. The CDR3 DNA is TGTGCCAGCAGCTTTACCGGGACTAGCGCCTGGGTTTTATACAATGAGCAGTTCTTC. Encoded protein: CASSFTGTSAWVLYNEQFF.

V gene TRBV6-6 combines with J gene TRBJ1-1; D call uncertain. V was pared by 0 bases and J by 8 bases, with 13 bases between. In germline, CDR1 is MNHNY, CDR2 SVGAGI (reference sequence). The CDR3 totals 14 residues. The CDR3 here is CASSYSKARPEAFF. The DNA for the CDR3 is TGTGCCAGCAGTTACTCGAAAGCGCGCCCCGAAGCTTTCTTT.

The V gene is TRBV29-1, the J gene TRBJ1-2, with D possibly matching TRBD1 (5 bases). The V gene's germline CDR1 is SQVTM and CDR2 ANQGSEA. The CDR3 covers 11 residues. V lost 3 bases and J 10 bases, leaving 12 bases between the germline ends. The CDR3 loop is CSVEGGLDYTF. DNA for the CDR3: TGCAGCGTTGAGGGGGGTCTCGACTACACCTTC. Looking up the rest from reference TRBV29-1 and TRBJ1-2 gives the full variable domain: SAVISQKPSRDICQRGTSLTIQCQVDSQVTMMFWYRQQPGQSLTLIATANQGSEATYESGFVIDKFPISRPNLTFSTLTVSNMSPEDSSIYLCSVEGGLDYTFGSGTRLTVV.

V usage is TRBV4-1 and J usage is TRBJ1-1, with D uncertain. Germline CDR1 MGHRA, CDR2 YSYEKL. Between the trimmed V and J ends, which lost 0 bases and 4 bases, there was a span of 12 bases. The CDR3 extends over 15 amino acids. CDR3 nucleotides: TGCGCCAGCAGCCAAGAGGGCAGGAGGATCACTGAAGCTTTCTTT. The encoded protein is CASSQEGRRITEAFF.

CDR3 amino acids: CASSPTGLGKNIQYF. As DNA, the CDR3 is TGTGCCAGCAGCCCTACAGGGTTAGGCAAAAACATTCAGTACTTC. J is TRBJ2-4 and V is TRBV5-6; D possibly corresponds to TRBD1 (6 bases). V dropped 4 bases and J dropped 3 bases, with 14 bases sitting between them. Germline V gene data show CDR1 as SGHDT and CDR2 as YYEEEE. The CDR3 extends over 15 amino acids.

The chain recombines TRBV10-1 with TRBJ1-5; 9 bases map to TRBD1. The CDR3 runs to 19 residues. V was clipped by 4 bases and J by 7 bases; unmatched bases: 20. Germline CDR1 reads WNHNN; CDR2 reads SYGVQD (reference sequence). The CDR3 DNA follows: TGCGCCAGCAGTGGGGAGGGACAGGGTGTTTGGCGGTCTCGGCAGCCCCAGCATTTT. Translating gives CASSGEGQGVWRSRQPQHF.

The V gene is TRBV5-1, the J gene TRBJ2-6; D uncertain. V was cut by 1 base and J by 4 bases, with 9 bases left in between. Germline values: CDR1 SGHRS, CDR2 YFSETQ. This CDR3 is built from 15 residues. Written as DNA, the CDR3 is TGCGCCAGCAGCTTGTTAGAAGCAGGGGCCAACGTCCTGACTTTC. Translated: CASSLLEAGANVLTF.

The chain links TRBV19 to TRBJ2-5; D call uncertain. Germline CDR1 is LNHDA and CDR2 is SQIVND (reference sequence). The CDR3 spans 14 residues. V shed 5 bases and J shed 1 base, with 11 bases lying between them. The CDR3 protein is CASSLSRLQETQYF. The DNA for the CDR3 is TGTGCCAGTAGTTTGTCCAGACTCCAAGAGACCCAGTACTTC.

This chain links TRBV11-2 with TRBJ2-5; TRBD2 matches 10 bases. V trimming: 6 bases; J trimming: 2 bases; junction bases outside the gene matches: 6. Germline V gene sequence: CDR1 SGHAT, CDR2 FQNNGV. This CDR3 region has 15 residues. The CDR3 region is CASSLSGRTQETQYF. The CDR3 DNA follows: TGTGCCAGCAGTCTTAGCGGGAGGACTCAAGAGACCCAGTACTTC.

This clone was found a few times. The V and J genes are TRBV2 and TRBJ2-3; no reliable D call. Germline-derived CDR1 and CDR2 are SNHLY and FYNNEI. V lost 8 bases to trimming and J lost 11 bases, with 17 bases between them. The CDR3 sequence is 12 residues long. The CDR3 DNA reads TGTGCCAGCGCCGGTAGCCGGTTGGGGCAGTATTTT. It codes for CASAGSRLGQYF.

The chain uses TRBV7-9 and TRBJ2-3; the D gene is possibly TRBD1 (6 bases). Germline V gene sequence: CDR1 SEHNR, CDR2 FQNEAQ (reference sequence). The CDR3 extends over 16 amino acids. The germline V and J ends were trimmed by 2 bases and 0 bases, with 12 bases remaining between them. CDR3 nucleotides: TGTGCCAGCAGCTTAATAAAGACAGGTAGCACAGATACGCAGTATTTT. Translated, it gives CASSLIKTGSTDTQYF.

A remark on this clone: One junction end does not reproduce the germline sequence, and a read error may be involved. The genes are TRBV27 and TRBJ1-2; no clear D gene. Germline V lookup: CDR1 MNHEY, CDR2 SMNVEV (reference sequence). This CDR3 is built from 15 residues. The CDR3 coding sequence is TGTGCCAGCAGTCGTAATCCGCCGGCGGAGTATGGCTACCCCTTC. Protein product: CASSRNPPAEYGYPF.

The chain has TRBV6-1 and TRBJ2-5, with 7 bases identical to TRBD1. The trim removed 7 bases at V and 5 bases at J, leaving 7 bases unmatched. CDR3 length: 13 amino acids. The V gene's germline CDR1 is MNHNS and CDR2 SASEGT. CDR3 sequence (DNA): TGTGCCAGCAACAGGGGCCGCCGGGAGACCCAGTACTTC. Protein: CASNRGRRETQYF.

This chain uses TRBV19 with TRBJ1-1; weak D call: TRBD1 (5 bases). The CDR3 covers 11 residues. V gave up 6 bases and J gave up 11 bases, with 13 bases separating them. CDR1 and CDR2 from the germline V gene are LNHDA and SQIVND (reference sequence). In DNA form, the CDR3 reads TGTGCCAGTAGGTTAGGGGCGGAGGCTTTCTTT. This codes for CASRLGAEAFF. Complete variable domain (other parts from reference TRBV19 and TRBJ1-1): DGGITQSPKYLFRKEGQNVTLSCEQNLNHDAMYWYRQDPGQGLRLIYYSQIVNDFQKGDIAEGYSVSREKKESFPLTVTSAQKNPTAFYLCASRLGAEAFFGQGTRLTVV.

The chain recombines TRBV5-1 with TRBJ1-1, with D possibly TRBD1 on 5 matching bases. The germline V gene encodes CDR1 SGHRS and CDR2 YFSETQ. The CDR3 is 16 amino acids. V was cut by 3 bases and J by 3 bases, with 18 bases left in between. As DNA, the CDR3 is TGCGCCAGCAGCTCTTCTAATATGGGGCCTTACACTGAAGCTTTCTTT. This codes for CASSSSNMGPYTEAFF.

On this clone itself: The junction shows a germline mismatch at one end, possibly a read error. The chain has TRBV6-1 and TRBJ2-2; the D gene is possibly TRBD1 (6 bases). CDR3 length: 16 amino acids. CDR1 and CDR2 (germline): MNHNS, SASEGT. The CDR3 DNA sequence: TGTGTCAGCAGTGGGGCCGGGACACGGGGAACCGGGGAGCTGTTTTTT. This sequence encodes CVSSGAGTRGTGELFF.

In this sample, this clone turned up a few times. The rearrangement joins TRBV2 to TRBJ2-1; D uncertain. CDR3 length: 16 residues. V was trimmed by 3 bases and J by 0 bases, leaving 12 bases between them. The germline gives CDR1 SNHLY, CDR2 FYNNEI. The CDR3 here is CASSDLPVTSYNEQFF. The CDR3, as DNA: TGTGCCAGCAGTGACCTTCCGGTAACCTCCTACAATGAGCAGTTCTTC. The full variable domain, rest sourced from reference TRBV2 and TRBJ2-1, is EPEVTQTPSHQVTQMGQEVILRCVPISNHLYFYWYRQILGQKVEFLVSFYNNEISEKSEIFDDQFSVERPDGSNFTLKIRSTKLEDSAMYFCASSDLPVTSYNEQFFGPGTRLTVL.